This TCR beta chain was obtained from a study of blood T cell repertoires in COVID-19. The CDR3 totals 16 residues. The germline V gene encodes CDR1 MNHNY and CDR2 SVGAGI (reference sequence). V lost 5 bases to trimming and J lost 1 base, with 17 bases between them. This table comes from immunoSEQ multiplex PCR, and its TCRdb copy is limited to in-frame clones, with some not included. The profile shows roughly 100,000 clones, 69% of them singletons. This chain joins TRBV6-6 and TRBJ1-2; D may be TRBD1 (6 bases). The source of this sequence is a man older than 75 with acute or convalescent COVID-19. The specimen sequenced was peripheral blood. DNA for the CDR3: TGTGCCAGCAGTACTCTCACAGGGACACTTAACTATGGCTACACCTTC. It specifies CASSTLTGTLNYGYTF.